This T cell receptor (beta chain) was sequenced in a study of T cells after yellow fever vaccination. Details on this clonotype: Its matching antigen is unknown.

Each CDR3 protein gets one entry after TCRdb re-called the 5' RACE reads with MiXCR. The profile shows about 430,000 distinct CDR3 sequences, around 19% of them singletons. The CDR3 loop spans 12 amino acids. V was cut by 4 bases and J by 4 bases, with 7 bases left in between. CDR1 and CDR2 (germline): SGHVS, FNYEAQ. Study-level points and caveats: The study found a weaker secondary response that peaked faster, day 5 versus 15. Across the CD4 and CD8 compartments, a small share of clonotypes was present in both. Once the booster was given, most primary-vaccination clones reappeared, at just over 95% for CD4 and roughly 85% for CD8.

This sequence was found in a man between 18 and 35 years old who received the YFV17D yellow fever vaccine. Sequencing was performed on PBMCs, taken before the yellow fever booster vaccination. The chain recombines TRBV7-6 with TRBJ1-1; no clear D. CDR3 bases: TGTGCCAGCAGCTCCTTCGGCACTGAAGCTTTCTTT. The encoded protein is CASSSFGTEAFF.